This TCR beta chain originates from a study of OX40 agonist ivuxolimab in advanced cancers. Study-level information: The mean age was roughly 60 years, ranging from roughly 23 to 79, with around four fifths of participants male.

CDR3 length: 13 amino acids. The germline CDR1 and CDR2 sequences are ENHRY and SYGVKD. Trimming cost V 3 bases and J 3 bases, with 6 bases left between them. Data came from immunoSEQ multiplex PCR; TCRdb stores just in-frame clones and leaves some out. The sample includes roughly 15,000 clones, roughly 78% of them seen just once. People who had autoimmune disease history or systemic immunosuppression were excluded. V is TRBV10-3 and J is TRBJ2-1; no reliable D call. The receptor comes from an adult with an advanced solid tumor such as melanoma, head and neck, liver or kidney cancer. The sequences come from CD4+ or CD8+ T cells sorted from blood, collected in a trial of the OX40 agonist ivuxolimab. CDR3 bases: TGTGCCATCAGTGATTGGAACTACAATGAGCAGTTCTTC. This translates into CAISDWNYNEQFF.